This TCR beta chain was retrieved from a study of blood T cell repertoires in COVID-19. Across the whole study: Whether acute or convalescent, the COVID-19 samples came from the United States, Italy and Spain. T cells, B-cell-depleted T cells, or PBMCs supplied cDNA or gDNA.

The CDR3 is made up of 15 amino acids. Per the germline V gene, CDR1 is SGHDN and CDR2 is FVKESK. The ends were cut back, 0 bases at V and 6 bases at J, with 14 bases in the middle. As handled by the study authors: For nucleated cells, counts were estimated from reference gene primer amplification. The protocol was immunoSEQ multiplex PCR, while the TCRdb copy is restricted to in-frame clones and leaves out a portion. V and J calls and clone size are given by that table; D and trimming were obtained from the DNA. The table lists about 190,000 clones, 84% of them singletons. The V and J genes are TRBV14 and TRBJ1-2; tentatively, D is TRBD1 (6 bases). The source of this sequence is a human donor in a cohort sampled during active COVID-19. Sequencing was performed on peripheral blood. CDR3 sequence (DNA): TGTGCCAGCAGCCAAGACCGCAGGGGAAGAGATGGCTACACCTTC. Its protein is CASSQDRRGRDGYTF.